The 15 T cell receptor beta chains presented below share a single source sample, sequenced in a study of blood T cell repertoires in COVID-19. Assay: immunoSEQ multiplex PCR; the TCRdb copy retains only in-frame clones and omits some. Of about 80,000 clones listed, around 80% are singletons. Sequencing was performed on peripheral blood. These receptor sequences come from a man aged 55-75 years with acute or convalescent COVID-19.

The V and J genes are TRBV7-8 and TRBJ2-3, with 10 bases lining up with TRBD1. From germline, CDR1 is SGHVS and CDR2 FQNEAQ. V was pared by 5 bases and J by 4 bases, with 12 bases of the junction left unmatched. The length of the CDR3 is 17 residues. The CDR3 DNA sequence: TGTGCCAGCAGCCAAAATCCTAGGACAGGGGGGCCAGATACGCAGTATTTT. This sequence encodes CASSQNPRTGGPDTQYF. The full variable domain, with the rest looked up from reference TRBV7-8 and TRBJ2-3, is GAGVSQSPRYKVAKRGQDVALRCDPISGHVSLFWYQQALGQGPEFLTYFQNEAQLDKSGLPSDRFFAERPEGSVSTLKIQRTQQEDSAVYLCASSQNPRTGGPDTQYFGPGTRLTVL.

Only one count was recorded for this clone. The chain employs TRBV9 and TRBJ1-3; D perhaps matches TRBD1 (6 bases). The V gene's germline CDR1 is SGDLS and CDR2 YYNGEE. Trimming removed 2 bases from V and 1 base from J, with 16 bases in between. The CDR3 sequence is 17 residues long. In DNA, the CDR3 is TGTGCCAGCAGCGTTACTGGGGGCTTGCTGTCTGGAAACACCATATATTTT. It codes for CASSVTGGLLSGNTIYF.

V gene TRBV28 combines with J gene TRBJ1-6, with no clear D. The V end was cut by 3 bases, the J end by 0 bases, with 9 bases between. The germline CDR1 and CDR2 sequences are MDHEN and SYDVKM. There are 16 residues in the CDR3. The CDR3 DNA sequence: TGTGCCAGCAGTTTTGCTCGGGGCTCCTATAATTCACCCCTCCACTTT. Its protein is CASSFARGSYNSPLHF.

The chain has TRBV7-7 and TRBJ2-1; D is unresolved. Germline values: CDR1 SSHAT, CDR2 FNYEAQ (reference sequence). CDR3 length: 14 residues. V lost 11 bases and J lost 0, with 14 bases in between. The CDR3 DNA reads as TGTGCCTCCCTCGCCGATAGCTCCTACAATGAGCAGTTCTTC. It translates to CASLADSSYNEQFF.

The V and J genes are TRBV18 and TRBJ2-5; D is ambiguous. The CDR3 sequence is 13 residues long. Germline values: CDR1 KGHSH, CDR2 LQKENI. Deletions cut 4 bases from V and 2 bases from J, with 8 bases between. The CDR3 nucleotides read TGTGCCAGCTCACTTAGATTGCAAGAGACCCAGTACTTC. It translates to CASSLRLQETQYF.

The chain joins TRBV5-4 to TRBJ2-2; TRBD1 matches 10 bases. This CDR3 region has 15 residues. J lost 6 bases, V lost 1 base, and 3 bases had no gene match. Looked up from germline, CDR1 is SGHNT and CDR2 is YYREEE (reference sequence). CDR3 DNA sequence: TGTGCCAGCAGCTTGCCGGACAGGGGGGCCGGGGAGCTGTTTTTT. It codes for CASSLPDRGAGELFF.

CDR3 sequence reads: CAISDFANEKLFF. The CDR3 nucleotides are TGTGCCATCAGTGATTTTGCGAATGAAAAACTGTTTTTT. The chain carries TRBV10-3 and TRBJ1-4; D not certain. This CDR3 has 13 residues. The V end was cut by 3 bases, the J end by 5 bases, with 7 bases between. Germline V gives CDR1 ENHRY, CDR2 SYGVKD.

V and J are TRBV12-3 or TRBV12-4 and TRBJ2-1; TRBD2 aligns across 7 bases. CDR3 size: 12 residues. Trimming took 5 bases from V and 12 from J; bases not matched to a gene: 7. As DNA, the CDR3 is TGTGCCAGCAGTAGTGGACTAGGAAGGCAGTTCTTC. Residues: CASSSGLGRQFF.

The chain combines TRBV7-3 with TRBJ2-1, with D perhaps TRBD1 (6 bases). Germline-derived CDR1 and CDR2 are SGHTA and FQGTGA. This CDR3 contains 14 residues. Trimming cost V 5 bases and J 8 bases, with 16 bases left between them. CDR3 sequence reads: CASSINQGRDEQFF. The CDR3 coding sequence is TGTGCCAGCAGCATAAACCAGGGGCGTGATGAGCAGTTCTTC.

This clone was seen at least ten times. The chain uses TRBV6-1 and TRBJ2-1; D gene ambiguous. Germline CDR1 and CDR2: MNHNS and SASEGT. The CDR3 contains 15 residues. V was shortened by 1 base and J by 4 bases, with 11 bases between the two germline ends. Here the CDR3 reads CASSEGGGDYNEQFF. CDR3 nucleotide sequence: TGTGCCAGCAGTGAAGGCGGCGGAGATTACAATGAGCAGTTCTTC.

The V call is TRBV19, the J call TRBJ1-5; 9 bases map to TRBD1. V trimming: 7 bases; J trimming: 2 bases; junction bases outside the gene matches: 3. The CDR3 loop spans 14 amino acids. Germline assignment: CDR1 LNHDA and CDR2 SQIVND (reference sequence). The CDR3 here is CASTRTGGNQPQHF. CDR3 bases: TGTGCCAGTACCAGGACAGGGGGCAATCAGCCCCAGCATTTT.

Only a few counts were recorded for this clone. This chain joins TRBV5-1 and TRBJ1-2, with D possibly TRBD1 on 5 matching bases. The CDR3 loop spans 15 amino acids. Trimming left V 2 bases short and J 0 bases short, with 11 bases between. Germline CDR1 and CDR2: SGHRS and YFSETQ. The CDR3 DNA sequence: TGCGCCAGCAGCTTTGGAGACAGAGCTAACTATGGCTACACCTTC. Amino acids: CASSFGDRANYGYTF.

This chain uses TRBV12-2 with TRBJ1-2; whether TRBD1, the table's D call, matches the DNA was not checked. TRBV12-2 is a pseudogene locus. The CDR3 sequence is 18 residues long. The CDR3 nucleotides read TGTGCAAGTCGCTTAAGGTGGACAGGGGGCTCGAAGAACTATGGCTACACCTTC. Encoded protein: CASRLRWTGGSKNYGYTF.

This clone has just one count. V gene TRBV5-1 combines with J gene TRBJ2-5; D is perhaps TRBD2 (6 bases). This CDR3 region has 15 residues. Deletions cut 4 bases from V and 3 bases from J, with 16 bases between. Germline V CDR1 and CDR2: SGHRS, YFSETQ. The CDR3 loop is CASSSSGGAEETQYF. Here the CDR3 DNA reads TGCGCCAGCAGCAGCTCGGGCGGGGCAGAAGAGACCCAGTACTTC.

The chain has TRBV28 and TRBJ2-7; 16 positions match TRBD2. Germline V lookup: CDR1 MDHEN, CDR2 SYDVKM. The CDR3 contains 18 residues. The ends lost 10 bases at V and 0 bases at J; junction bases unmatched: 12. CDR3 nucleotide sequence: TGTGCCACCACGAGTTGGGGACTAGCGGGGGGGAGCTCCTACGAGCAGTACTTC. As protein: CATTSWGLAGGSSYEQYF.